The 18 T cell receptor beta chains below all came from one sample that was sequenced in a study of T cell changes during pregnancy in multiple sclerosis. Sequencing was performed with immunoSEQ multiplex PCR; in TCRdb, only in-frame clones are kept and a portion is missing. This sample has about 110,000 clones; 80% to 95% occur once, and the top ten carry around 1.5%. The sequenced sample was peripheral blood, obtained after pregnancy. These receptors came from a female donor with multiple sclerosis, enrolled in a pregnancy study.

The chain couples TRBV9 to TRBJ2-1; 11 bases are shared with TRBD2. The germline CDR1 and CDR2 sequences are SGDLS and YYNGEE. The CDR3 loop spans 15 amino acids. Losses at the gene ends were 3 bases for V and 8 bases for J; bases not matched to a gene: 7. The CDR3 sequence is CASSGIAGGPYEQFF. The DNA for the CDR3 is TGTGCCAGCAGCGGAATAGCGGGAGGGCCATATGAGCAGTTCTTC.

This clone was found once. The V gene is TRBV28, the J gene TRBJ1-3; D is ambiguous. Trimming removed 5 bases from V and 0 bases from J, with 8 bases in between. The CDR3 sequence is 14 residues long. Germline loops: CDR1 MDHEN, CDR2 SYDVKM. The DNA of the CDR3 is TGTGCCAGCAGTCCAGGCCTCTCTGGAAACACCATATATTTT. Protein product: CASSPGLSGNTIYF.

A word on this clone: The germline gene is not matched at one end of the junction; a read error may be the cause. The chain recombines TRBV7-9 with TRBJ1-4; 9 nucleotides agree with TRBD1. Germline-derived CDR1 and CDR2 are SEHNR and FQNEAQ (reference sequence). The CDR3 spans 17 residues. The chain's CDR3 is CASTLQGAAVTNEKLFF. The CDR3, as DNA: TGTGCCAGCACCTTACAGGGGGCTGCAGTTACTAATGAAAAACTGTTTTTT.

This chain connects TRBV2 to TRBJ1-1, with 7 bases identical to TRBD1. Germline CDR1 is SNHLY and CDR2 is FYNNEI. Trimming took 6 bases from V and 9 from J; bases not matched to a gene: 13. This CDR3 has 14 residues. The CDR3 spells CASSLPEGTAKAFF. CDR3 DNA: TGTGCCAGCAGCCTCCCTGAAGGGACAGCTAAAGCTTTCTTT.

The CDR3 coding sequence is TGTGCCAGCAGCTTGGGACTTAACGGCATAAATGAGCAGTTCTTC. Translation: CASSLGLNGINEQFF. The chain has TRBV5-8 and TRBJ2-1; D not certain. V was shortened by 0 bases and J by 7 bases, with 14 bases between the two germline ends. CDR3 size: 15 residues. Germline V CDR1 and CDR2: SGHTS, YDEGEE.

The rearrangement links TRBV19 to TRBJ2-7; 7 nucleotides agree with TRBD1. V dropped 4 bases and J dropped 2; count of bases not matched to a gene: 8. The CDR3 spans 15 residues. Germline V gene sequence: CDR1 LNHDA, CDR2 SQIVND (reference sequence). The CDR3 spells CASSRAGGSTYEQYF. Here the CDR3 DNA reads TGTGCCAGTAGTAGGGCAGGGGGTAGTACCTACGAGCAGTACTTC.

The chain employs TRBV27 and TRBJ2-3; 8 bases match TRBD1. Per germline, CDR1 MNHEY and CDR2 SMNVEV (reference sequence). The CDR3 spans 15 residues. The junction had 11 bases not matched to a gene; V was cut back by 10 bases and J by 2 bases. The CDR3 nucleotides are TGTGCCATCCTAGAGGGACAGGAGAACACAGATACGCAGTATTTT. Amino acid sequence: CAILEGQENTDTQYF.

The chain recombines TRBV21-1 with TRBJ1-5. TRBV21-1 is a listed pseudogene. The CDR3 length is 14 residues. CDR3 sequence reads: CAIMREVCDQPQHF. The CDR3 DNA reads TGTGCCATCATGAGGGAGGTGTGCGATCAGCCCCAGCATTTT.

V is TRBV6-1 and J is TRBJ1-5; maybe TRBD1 (5 bases). This CDR3 is built from 12 residues. CDR1 MNHNS and CDR2 SASEGT come from the germline V gene. Trimming took 3 bases from V and 7 from J, leaving 7 bases between them. The CDR3, as DNA: TGTGCCAGCAGTGAGGGGGGGCAGCCCCAGCATTTT. This sequence encodes CASSEGGQPQHF.

V is TRBV9 and J is TRBJ1-2; D not certain. The germline V gene encodes CDR1 SGDLS and CDR2 YYNGEE. CDR3 length: 15 residues. Trimming took off 5 bases at V and 0 bases at J, with 14 bases between the two ends. CDR3 sequence (DNA): TGTGCCAGCAGTCCCAACTCCGGGGCTAACTATGGCTACACCTTC. Protein product: CASSPNSGANYGYTF.

The V and J genes are TRBV5-1 and TRBJ2-1; a weak D match, TRBD1 (5 bases). Per the germline V gene, CDR1 is SGHRS and CDR2 is YFSETQ. V was pared by 2 bases and J by 4 bases, with 7 bases between. The CDR3 spans 13 residues. Here the CDR3 DNA reads TGCGCCAGCAGCTTCGACAGATACAATGAGCAGTTCTTC. It translates to CASSFDRYNEQFF.

The V and J genes are TRBV27 and TRBJ2-7, with 11 bases fitting TRBD1. Losses at the gene ends were 8 bases for V and 4 bases for J; bases not matched to a gene: 10. The germline V gene encodes CDR1 MNHEY and CDR2 SMNVEV (reference sequence). The CDR3 runs to 15 residues. In nucleotides, the CDR3 is TGTGCCAGCTCCGTCGGACAGGGGGCTCTATACGAGCAGTACTTC. Protein: CASSVGQGALYEQYF.

The CDR3 is CASSHPGRAGETQYF. The CDR3 DNA sequence: TGCGCCAGCAGCCACCCCGGGAGGGCAGGGGAGACCCAGTACTTC. This rearrangement joins TRBV4-1 to TRBJ2-5; TRBD2 aligns across 8 bases. CDR1 is MGHRA and CDR2 is YSYEKL in the germline V gene. The ends lost 3 bases at V and 5 bases at J; junction bases unmatched: 8. CDR3 length: 15 residues.

The rearrangement uses TRBV5-1 and TRBJ1-4, with TRBD1 matching 9 bases. Germline loops: CDR1 SGHRS, CDR2 YFSETQ. The ends lost 4 bases at V and 6 bases at J; junction bases unmatched: 7. CDR3 length: 15 amino acids. The CDR3 loop reads CASSRRGQGYEKLFF. In DNA form, the CDR3 reads TGCGCCAGCAGCCGCCGCGGACAGGGGTATGAAAAACTGTTTTTT.

The chain links TRBV11-2 to TRBJ2-1; 7 positions match TRBD1. This CDR3 comprises 13 residues. CDR1 and CDR2 from the germline V gene are SGHAT and FQNNGV. The J segment lost 6 bases and the V segment lost 5 bases, leaving 4 bases of the junction unmatched. This CDR3 reads CASSMDRLNEQFF. The CDR3 DNA follows: TGTGCCAGCAGCATGGACAGGCTCAATGAGCAGTTCTTC. Combining the CDR3 with reference TRBV11-2 and TRBJ2-1 gives the whole variable domain EAGVAQSPRYKIIEKRQSVAFWCNPISGHATLYWYQQILGQGPKLLIQFQNNGVVDDSQLPKDRFSAERLKGVDSTLKIQPAKLEDSAVYLCASSMDRLNEQFFGPGTRLTVL.

The genes are TRBV18 and TRBJ1-1; D is unclear. Germline V lookup: CDR1 KGHSH, CDR2 LQKENI. V gave up 4 bases and J gave up 1 base, with 10 bases separating them. CDR3 length: 14 residues. CDR3 sequence reads: CASSLTVRNTEAFF. The CDR3 nucleotides read TGTGCCAGCTCACTAACGGTTAGGAACACTGAAGCTTTCTTT.

V is TRBV7-9 and J is TRBJ1-1; D not resolved. The CDR3 length is 14 residues. The germline V gene encodes CDR1 SEHNR and CDR2 FQNEAQ (reference sequence). V was cut by 4 bases and J by 4 bases, with 13 bases left in between. CDR3 loop: CASSWEGSSTEAFF. In DNA form, the CDR3 reads TGTGCCAGCAGCTGGGAGGGTTCGAGCACTGAAGCTTTCTTT.

V usage is TRBV7-9 and J usage is TRBJ1-1, with 7 bases matching TRBD1. The CDR3 covers 13 residues. V shed 6 bases, J shed 4 bases, and the junction held 5 bases outside the gene matches. The germline V gene has CDR1 SEHNR and CDR2 FQNEAQ (reference sequence). The CDR3 nucleotides are TGTGCCAGCAGTCAACAGGGGAGCACTGAAGCTTTCTTT. Its protein is CASSQQGSTEAFF.